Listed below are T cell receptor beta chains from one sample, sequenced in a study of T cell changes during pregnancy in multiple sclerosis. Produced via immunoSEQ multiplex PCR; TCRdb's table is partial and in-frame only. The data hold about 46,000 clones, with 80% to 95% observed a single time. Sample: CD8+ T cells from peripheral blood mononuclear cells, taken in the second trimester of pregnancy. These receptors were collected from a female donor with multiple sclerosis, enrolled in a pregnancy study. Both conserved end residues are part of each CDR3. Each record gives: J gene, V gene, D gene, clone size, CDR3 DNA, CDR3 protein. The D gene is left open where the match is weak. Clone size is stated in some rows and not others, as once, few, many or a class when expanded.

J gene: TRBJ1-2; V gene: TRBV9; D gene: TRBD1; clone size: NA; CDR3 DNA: TGTGCCAGCGGTGAGGGGAAACAGGGGTATGGCTACACCTTC; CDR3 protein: CASGEGKQGYGYTF
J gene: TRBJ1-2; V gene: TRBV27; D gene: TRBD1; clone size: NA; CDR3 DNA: TGTGCCAGCAGTTTCCTCAGACAGGGGGCGACCGGTGGCTACACCTTC; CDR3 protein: CASSFLRQGATGGYTF
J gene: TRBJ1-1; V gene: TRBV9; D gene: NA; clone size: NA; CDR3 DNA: TGTGCCAGCAGCGTATCGGGGGCTGAAGCTTTCTTT; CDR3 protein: CASSVSGAEAFF
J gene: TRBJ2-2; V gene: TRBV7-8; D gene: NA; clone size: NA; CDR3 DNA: TGTGCCAGCAACGACGCCCGGGGTGGCGGGGAGCTGTTTTTT; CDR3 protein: CASNDARGGGELFF
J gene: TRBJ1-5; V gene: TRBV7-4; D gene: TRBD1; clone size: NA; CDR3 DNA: TGTGCCAGCAGCTTTGAACAGGGGATGGATCAGCCCCAGCATTTT; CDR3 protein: CASSFEQGMDQPQHF
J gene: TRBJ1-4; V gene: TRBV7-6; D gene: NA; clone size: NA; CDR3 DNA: TGTGCCAGCAGCTTAGCGGGTGGAGCTAATGAAAAACTGTTTTTT; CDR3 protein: CASSLAGGANEKLFF
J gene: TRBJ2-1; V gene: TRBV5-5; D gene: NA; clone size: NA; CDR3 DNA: TGTGCCAGCGTAGACTTAGAGCAGTTCTTC; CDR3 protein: CASVDLEQFF
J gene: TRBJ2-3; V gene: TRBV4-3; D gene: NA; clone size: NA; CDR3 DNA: TGCGCCAGCAGCCAAGCACCCGGAGGGGGCGTGGGCACAGATACGCAGTATTTT; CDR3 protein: CASSQAPGGGVGTDTQYF
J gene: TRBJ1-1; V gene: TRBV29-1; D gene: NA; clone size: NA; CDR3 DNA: TGCAGCGTTGAGGTACGGCCGGGAGAATGGTACACTGAAGCTTTCTTT; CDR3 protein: CSVEVRPGEWYTEAFF
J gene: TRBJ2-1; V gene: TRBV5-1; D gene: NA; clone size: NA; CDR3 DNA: TGCGCCAGCAGCGACGGCGGGGCTCAAAATGAGCAGTTCTTC; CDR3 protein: CASSDGGAQNEQFF
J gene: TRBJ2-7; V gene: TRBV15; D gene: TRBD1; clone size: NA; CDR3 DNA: TGTGCCACCAGCGGGGACAGCTTCTACGAGCAGTACTTC; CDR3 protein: CATSGDSFYEQYF
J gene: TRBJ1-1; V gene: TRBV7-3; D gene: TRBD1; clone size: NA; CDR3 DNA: TGTGCCAGCAGCTCACAGGGGCACACTGAAGCTTTCTTT; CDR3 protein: CASSSQGHTEAFF
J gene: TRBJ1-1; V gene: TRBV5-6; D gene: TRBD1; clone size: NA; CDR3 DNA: TGTGCCAGCAGCGGCTCAGGGGGGACCACTGAAGCTTTCTTT; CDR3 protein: CASSGSGGTTEAFF
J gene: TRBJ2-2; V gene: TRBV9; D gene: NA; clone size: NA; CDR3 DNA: TGTGCCAGCAGCGTAACTACCCTAGTTGCCGGGGAGCTGTTTTTT; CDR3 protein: CASSVTTLVAGELFF
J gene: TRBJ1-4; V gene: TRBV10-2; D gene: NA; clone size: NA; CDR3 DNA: TGCGCCAGCAGTGAGTCCTCCTTACAGATCACTAATGAAAAACTGTTTTTT; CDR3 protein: CASSESSLQITNEKLFF
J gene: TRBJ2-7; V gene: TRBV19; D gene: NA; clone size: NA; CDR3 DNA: TGTGCCAGTAGTTTCAGCTACGAGCAGTACTTC; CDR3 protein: CASSFSYEQYF
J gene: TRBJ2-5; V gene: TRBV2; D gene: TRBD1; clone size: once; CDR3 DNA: TGTGCCAGCAGAAACAGGGGGTGGACGGAGACCCAGTACTTC; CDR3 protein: CASRNRGWTETQYF
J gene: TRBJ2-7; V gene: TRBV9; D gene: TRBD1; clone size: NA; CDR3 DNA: TGTGCCAGCAGCGTAGTGGGACAGCCTTCCTACGAGCAGTACTTC; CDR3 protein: CASSVVGQPSYEQYF
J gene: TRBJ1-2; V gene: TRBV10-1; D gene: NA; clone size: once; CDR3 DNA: TGCGCCATCCGAGCCCTCTCAGGCTACACCTTC; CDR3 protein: CAIRALSGYTF
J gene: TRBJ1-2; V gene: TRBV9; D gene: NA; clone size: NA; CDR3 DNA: TGTGCCAGCAGCGAATCCTCGGGGGACCTAAACTATGGCTACACCTTC; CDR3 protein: CASSESSGDLNYGYTF
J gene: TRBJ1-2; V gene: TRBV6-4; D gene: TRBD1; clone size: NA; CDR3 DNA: TGTGCCAGCAGCCAGACCTACCCTAAGACAGGGGAGACTTTTAACTATGGCTACACCTTC; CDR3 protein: CASSQTYPKTGETFNYGYTF
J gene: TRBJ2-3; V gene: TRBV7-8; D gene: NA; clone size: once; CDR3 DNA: TGTGCCAGCAGCTTAGCGCAAGCTCATACGCAGTATTTT; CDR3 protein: CASSLAQAHTQYF
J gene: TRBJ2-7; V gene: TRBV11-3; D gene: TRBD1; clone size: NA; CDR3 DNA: TGTGCCAGCAGCCGGGACAGCTACTCCTACGAGCAGTACTTC; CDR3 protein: CASSRDSYSYEQYF
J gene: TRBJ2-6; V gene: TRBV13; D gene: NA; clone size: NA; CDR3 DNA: TGTGCCAGCCTCTCTGGGGCCAACGTCCTGACTTTC; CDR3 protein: CASLSGANVLTF
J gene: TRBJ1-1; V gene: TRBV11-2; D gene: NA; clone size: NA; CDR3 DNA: TGTGCCAGCAGCTTAGACCCAGGGGCGTACACTGAAGCTTTCTTT; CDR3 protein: CASSLDPGAYTEAFF
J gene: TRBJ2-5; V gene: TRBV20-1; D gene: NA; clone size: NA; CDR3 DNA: TGCAGTCTCAACGGAGAGACCCAGTACTTC; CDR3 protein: CSLNGETQYF
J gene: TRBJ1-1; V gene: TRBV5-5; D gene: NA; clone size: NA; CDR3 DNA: TGTGCCAGCAGCTTGGCTCCTGAAGCTTTCTTT; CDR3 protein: CASSLAPEAFF
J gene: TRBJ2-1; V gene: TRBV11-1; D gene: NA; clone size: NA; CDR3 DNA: TGTGCCAGCAGCGTGACTAACTACAATGAGCAGTTCTTC; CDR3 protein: CASSVTNYNEQFF
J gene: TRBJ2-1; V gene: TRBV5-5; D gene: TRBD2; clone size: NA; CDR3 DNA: TGTGCCAGCAGCTTGCATATCAGCGGGGGCTACAATGAGCAGTTCTTC; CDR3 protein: CASSLHISGGYNEQFF
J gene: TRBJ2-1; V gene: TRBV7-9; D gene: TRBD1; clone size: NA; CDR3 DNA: TGTGCCAGCAGGTTACTTATCCCGGGACAGGGGTACAATGAGCAGTTCTTC; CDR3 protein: CASRLLIPGQGYNEQFF
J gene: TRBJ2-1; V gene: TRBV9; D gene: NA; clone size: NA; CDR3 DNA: TGTGCCAGCAGCCCCCCGTCCTACAATGAGCAGTTCTTC; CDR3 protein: CASSPPSYNEQFF
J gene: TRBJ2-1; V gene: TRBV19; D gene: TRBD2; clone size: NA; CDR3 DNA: TGTGCCAGCTCCGCGGGGGGCAGCTACAATGAGCAGTTCTTC; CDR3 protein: CASSAGGSYNEQFF
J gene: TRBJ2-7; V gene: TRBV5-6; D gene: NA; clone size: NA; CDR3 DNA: TGTGCCAGCAGCCCCGGGTACGGAGCCTACGAGCAGTACTTC; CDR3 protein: CASSPGYGAYEQYF
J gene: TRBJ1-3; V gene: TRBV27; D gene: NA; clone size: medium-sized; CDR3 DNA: TGTGCCAGCAGTTTGAGTATGGGAAACACCATATATTTT; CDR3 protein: CASSLSMGNTIYF
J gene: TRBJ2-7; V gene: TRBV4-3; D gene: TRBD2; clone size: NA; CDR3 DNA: TGCGCCAGCAGCCAAGGAATAGCGGGGATCTACGAGCAGTACTTC; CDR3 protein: CASSQGIAGIYEQYF
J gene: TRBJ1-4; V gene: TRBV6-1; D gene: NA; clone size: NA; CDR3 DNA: TGTGCCAGCACCCTTACAGAATTCGAAAAACTGTTTTTT; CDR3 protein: CASTLTEFEKLFF
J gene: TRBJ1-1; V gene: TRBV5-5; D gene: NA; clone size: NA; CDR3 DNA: TGTGCCAGCAGCTTGGCCGGGGCGGGGCGCACTGAAGCTTTCTTT; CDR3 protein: CASSLAGAGRTEAFF
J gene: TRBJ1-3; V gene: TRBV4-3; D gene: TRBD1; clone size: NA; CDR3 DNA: TGCGCCAGCAGCCAGGGGACAGGGGCTGGAAACACCATATATTTT; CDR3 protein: CASSQGTGAGNTIYF
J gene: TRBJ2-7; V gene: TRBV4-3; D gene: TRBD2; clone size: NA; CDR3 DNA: TGCGCCAGCAGCCAAGATCGTGGTCAGGGAGGGGACGAGCAGTACTTC; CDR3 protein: CASSQDRGQGGDEQYF
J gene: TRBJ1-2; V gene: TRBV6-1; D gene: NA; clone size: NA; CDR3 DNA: TGTGCCAGCAGGGGAGGGACTGTCTCACCCTTC; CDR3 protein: CASRGGTVSPF
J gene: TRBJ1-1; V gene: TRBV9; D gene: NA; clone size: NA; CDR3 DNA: TGTGCCAGCAGCGTAGGAGGGACTGAAGCTTTCTTT; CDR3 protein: CASSVGGTEAFF
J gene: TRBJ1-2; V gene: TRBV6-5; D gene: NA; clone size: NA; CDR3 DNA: TGTGCCAGCAGTCTGGGGCAGGCTGACTATGGCTACACCTTC; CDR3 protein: CASSLGQADYGYTF
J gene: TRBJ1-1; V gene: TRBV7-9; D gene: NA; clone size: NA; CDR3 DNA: TGTGCCAGCAGACCACCGGGTCCACCTGAAGCTTTCTTT; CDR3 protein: CASRPPGPPEAFF
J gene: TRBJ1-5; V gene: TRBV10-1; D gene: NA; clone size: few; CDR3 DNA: TGCGCCAGACAGGGCAATCAGCCCCAGCATTTT; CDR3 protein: CARQGNQPQHF
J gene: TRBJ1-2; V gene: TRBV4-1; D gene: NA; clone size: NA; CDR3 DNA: TGCGCCAGCAGCCAAGCACGGGGGGAGGGTCCCTATGGCTACACCTTC; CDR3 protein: CASSQARGEGPYGYTF
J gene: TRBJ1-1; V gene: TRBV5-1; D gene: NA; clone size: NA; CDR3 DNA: TGCGCCAGCAGCTTTGACAGACATGAAGCTTTCTTT; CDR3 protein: CASSFDRHEAFF
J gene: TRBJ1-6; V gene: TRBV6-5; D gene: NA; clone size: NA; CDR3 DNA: TGTGCCAGCAGTTACACCTACAGGGAGAGGAATTCACCCCTCCACTTT; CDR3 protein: CASSYTYRERNSPLHF
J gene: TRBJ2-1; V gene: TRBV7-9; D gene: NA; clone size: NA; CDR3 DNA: TGTGCCAGCAGCCACCCCATGCGGGGAGCCAATGAGCAGTTCTTC; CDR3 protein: CASSHPMRGANEQFF
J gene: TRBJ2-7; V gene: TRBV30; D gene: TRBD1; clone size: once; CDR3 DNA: TGTGCCTGGAGTGGAGTGCCCCGGGACAGGGGCTACGAGCAGTACTTC; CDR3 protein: CAWSGVPRDRGYEQYF
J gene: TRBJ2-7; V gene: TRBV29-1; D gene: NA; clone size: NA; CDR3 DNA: TGCAGCGCCACCCCGGGATTCCCCAACGAGCAGTACTTC; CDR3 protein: CSATPGFPNEQYF
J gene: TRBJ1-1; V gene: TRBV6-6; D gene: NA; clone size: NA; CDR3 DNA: TGTGCCAGCAGTCAGACTTCGACAGGGAACACTGAAGCTTTCTTT; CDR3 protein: CASSQTSTGNTEAFF